This T cell receptor beta chain appears in the sequencing data of a study of spatial heterogeneity in lung cancer (dated by TCRdb to the late 2010s). At the level of the whole study: Beta-chain transcripts were consistently detected in greater numbers than alpha-chain transcripts, which likely reflects a higher abundance of beta-chain transcripts. TCR transcript counts in tumor regions correlated strongly with a T cell transcriptional module score from matched bulk RNA-seq. The study quantitatively compared TCR alpha and beta repertoires across multiple tumor regions, matched nontumor lung and blood in non-small cell lung cancer. In the raw uncorrected reads, each unique combination of TCR and UMI appeared more than ten times on average. At surgery, over 200 tumor regions, some 61 matched nontumor lung samples and some 54 PBMC samples were TCR-sequenced for both alpha and beta chains. The study linked features of the TCR repertoire to counts of nonsynonymous mutations, which were determined by whole-exome sequencing of tumor tissue. Paper-wide results and their limitations: Additional single-cell paired TCR alpha and beta sequencing was considered necessary to confirm, at a functional level, the hypothesis that regional TCRs recognize regional mutations. The tumor nonsynonymous mutation count correlated with the number of expanded intratumoral alpha and beta TCRs. The count of ubiquitous expanded TCRs correlated with the count of ubiquitous nonsynonymous mutations, and the count of regional expanded TCRs correlated with the count of regional nonsynonymous mutations. TCR-seq was estimated to cover only approximately 6.3% of tumor T cells for alpha chains and about 13% for beta chains.

A word on this clonotype: The target of this receptor is not known. No base quality information exists; no much larger clone differs at one position.

The label giving this sample's time point can be read as: sample taken at primary tumor resection. The donors were fewer than 90 patients from the lung TRACERx cohort who had early-stage, untreated non-small cell lung cancer. TCR sequencing used whole RNA extracted from tumor and nontumor lung tissue, or from cryopreserved PBMC samples, without cell sorting. Only patients with enough RNA available from two or more tumor regions were chosen for TCR sequencing. A lung pathologist reviewed the tumor and adjacent nontumor lung specimens before the specimens were selected. The library was made by 5' RACE. Sequencing relied on a NextSeq 500. The TCR library protocol attached a unique molecular identifier to each TCR cDNA molecule to allow correction of PCR and sequencing errors. The published analysis was carried out like this. Decombinator tools were used for TCR identification, UMI-based error correction and CDR3 extraction. Expanded TCRs were defined as those above a frequency of 2 per 1,000, corresponding to the top 1% of the tumor frequency distribution. Expanded tumor TCRs were classed as regional if statistically deemed absent (corrected P<0.05) from at least one tumor region, otherwise ubiquitous. Renyi diversity was computed with the R vegan package after each repertoire had been subsampled 100 times to 5,000 TCRs. CDR3 similarity networks were built from amino acid triplet string-kernel similarity, connecting CDR3s with pairwise similarity above 0.82. TCRdb trimmed public reads at Q25 via fastp, called clones via MiXCR and kept in-frame beta chains. Rows are unified per CDR3 protein, each entry keeping the most common DNA and genes. These V and J calls derive from TCRdb rather than the authors' analysis. The sample table records 1,000 to 1,200 distinct CDR3 sequences; roughly 25% of these occur just once. The ten largest clones add up to 20% of the sample.

Looking up the germline V gene yields CDR1 MNHEY and CDR2 SVGAGI. V is shortened by 2 bases, J by 4 bases, and the region joining them spans 11 bases. The CDR3 numbers 14 residues from cysteine through phenylalanine. Solely the CDR3 DNA is kept, with 42 bases framed from the first base. Sequencing was performed on lung tumor tissue, taken at surgery. The rearranged chain carries TRBV6-5 and TRBJ1-2; the D gene is not confidently resolved. The receptor's source is a male donor with early-stage non-small cell lung cancer. In nucleotides, the sequence is TGTGCCAGCAGTTACGGAGGACCTGGCTATGGCTACACCTTC. Translated, it reads CASSYGGPGYGYTF.